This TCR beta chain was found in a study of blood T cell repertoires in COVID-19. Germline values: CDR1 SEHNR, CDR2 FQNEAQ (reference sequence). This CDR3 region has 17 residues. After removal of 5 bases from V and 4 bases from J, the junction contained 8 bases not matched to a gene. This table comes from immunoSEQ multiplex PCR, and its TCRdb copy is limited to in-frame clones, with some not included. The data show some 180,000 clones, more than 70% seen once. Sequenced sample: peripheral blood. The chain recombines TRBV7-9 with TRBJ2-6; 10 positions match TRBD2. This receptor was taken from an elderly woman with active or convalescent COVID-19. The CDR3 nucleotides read TGTGCCAGCAGCGATTTAGCGGGGGGACCGGGGGCCAACGTCCTGACTTTC. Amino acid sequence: CASSDLAGGPGANVLTF. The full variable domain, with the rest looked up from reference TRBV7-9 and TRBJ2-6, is DTGVSQNPRHKITKRGQNVTFRCDPISEHNRLYWYRQTLGQGPEFLTYFQNEAQLEKSRLLSDRFSAERPKGSFSTLEIQRTEQGDSAMYLCASSDLAGGPGANVLTFGAGSRLTVL.